The 15 T cell receptor beta chains below all came from one sample that was sequenced in a study of Ad26.COV2.S vaccination and SARS-CoV-2 variants. Treatment defined: around 19 received Ad26.COV2.S at low or high dose, single or two shots; roughly five received placebo; per-sample allocation not given. It was on day 63 after the first vaccine or placebo injection that samples were taken. Produced via immunoSEQ multiplex PCR; TCRdb's table is partial and in-frame only. The top ten clones hold over 1.5% of a sample with about 400,000 clones, 89% of them seen once. The input for sequencing was peripheral blood, taken in a trial of Ad26.COV2.S vaccine versus placebo. These receptors came from a person aged 18-65 years who received the Ad26.COV2.S COVID-19 vaccine or a placebo.

The chain uses TRBV29-1 and TRBJ2-3; unclear D gene. The germline V gene has CDR1 SQVTM and CDR2 ANQGSEA. V gave up 4 bases and J gave up 2 bases, with 10 bases separating them. The CDR3 contains 13 residues. The CDR3 coding sequence is TGCAGCGTTGTTAATGGGCCCACAGATACGCAGTATTTT. This translates into CSVVNGPTDTQYF.

The chain links TRBV18 to TRBJ2-5, with 10 nucleotides matching TRBD1. CDR1 and CDR2 from the germline V gene are KGHSH and LQKENI. V lost 3 bases and J lost 6; bases outside the gene matches: 7. The CDR3 runs 15 residues. Here the CDR3 reads CASSPSGTGVKTQYF. CDR3 coding DNA: TGTGCCAGCTCACCTTCCGGGACAGGGGTAAAGACCCAGTACTTC.

V usage is TRBV7-8 and J usage is TRBJ1-1, with 7 bases that match TRBD1. The CDR3 is 17 amino acids. Germline values: CDR1 SGHVS, CDR2 FQNEAQ. Losses at the gene ends were 2 bases for V and 0 bases for J; bases not matched to a gene: 9. CDR3: CASSLRTGHEMNTEAFF. The CDR3 coding sequence is TGTGCCAGCAGCTTACGGACAGGCCACGAAATGAACACTGAAGCTTTCTTT.

J is TRBJ1-1 and V is TRBV19; D remains ambiguous. In germline, CDR1 is LNHDA, CDR2 SQIVND (reference sequence). The CDR3 length is 14 residues. Trimming removed 3 bases at V and 5 bases at J, with 13 bases between. CDR3 nucleotide sequence: TGTGCCAGTAGTATGGGAGGGTTGTGGACTGAAGCTTTCTTT. Its protein is CASSMGGLWTEAFF.

V usage is TRBV7-6 and J usage is TRBJ1-5; D is uncertain. V lost 4 bases and J lost 3, with 13 bases in between. CDR1 is SGHVS, CDR2 FNYEAQ, per germline. This CDR3 is 15 amino acids long. In nucleotides, the CDR3 is TGTGCCAGCAGCTCCCGCTCAGGTCCCAATCAGCCCCAGCATTTT. Amino acids: CASSSRSGPNQPQHF.

This chain links TRBV5-1 with TRBJ1-1; possible D gene TRBD1, 5 bases. The CDR3 is 12 residues long. V lost 4 bases and J 11 bases, leaving 15 bases between the germline ends. Germline V gives CDR1 SGHRS, CDR2 YFSETQ. The CDR3 loop reads CASSEGAKGAFF. The CDR3 DNA reads as TGCGCCAGCAGCGAGGGCGCTAAGGGGGCTTTCTTT.

This rearrangement joins TRBV11-2 to TRBJ2-7; 10 bases are shared with TRBD2. CDR3 length equals 16 residues. The germline V gene has CDR1 SGHAT and CDR2 FQNNGV. With V trimmed by 1 base and J by 4 bases, 7 bases remained unmatched. The CDR3 nucleotides are TGTGCCAGCAGCTTAGTACTAGCGGGACCGAGGTACGAGCAGTACTTC. This gives the protein CASSLVLAGPRYEQYF.

For the CDR3, the DNA is TGTGCCAGCAGCTTCTACACTGAAGCTTTCTTT. This translates into CASSFYTEAFF. V usage is TRBV5-8 and J usage is TRBJ1-1, with D hard to call. Trimming stripped 2 bases from V and 3 bases from J, with 2 bases between. The CDR3 loop spans 11 amino acids. CDR1 is SGHTS and CDR2 is YDEGEE in the germline V gene.

This clone appeared a single time. The chain employs TRBV4-3 and TRBJ2-2; maybe TRBD2 (6 bases). The germline gives CDR1 LGHNA, CDR2 YSLEER. V gave up 0 bases and J gave up 3 bases, with 11 bases separating them. The CDR3 covers 16 residues. The CDR3 DNA sequence: TGCGCCAGCAGCCAAGATGACCGGGGGTACACCGGGGAGCTGTTTTTT. This encodes CASSQDDRGYTGELFF.

The genes are TRBV7-9 and TRBJ1-2; TRBD1 agrees at 8 bases. The V gene's germline CDR1 is SEHNR and CDR2 FQNEAQ (reference sequence). The length of the CDR3 is 16 residues. The junction had 16 bases not matched to a gene; V was cut back by 5 bases and J by 8 bases. CDR3 sequence: CASSKRSAGGEYGYTF. The CDR3 region has the DNA TGTGCCAGCAGCAAGAGGTCGGCAGGGGGCGAATACGGCTACACCTTC.

The chain couples TRBV5-1 to TRBJ1-4; TRBD1 aligns across 7 bases. The V gene's germline CDR1 is SGHRS and CDR2 YFSETQ. V lost 4 bases to trimming and J lost 3 bases; unmatched junction nucleotides: 9. The CDR3 extends over 16 amino acids. CDR3 residues: CASSVTGKLANEKLFF. The CDR3, as DNA: TGCGCCAGCAGCGTGACAGGGAAACTGGCTAATGAAAAACTGTTTTTT.

This chain connects TRBV4-3 to TRBJ1-1, with D unresolved. Germline CDR1 reads LGHNA; CDR2 reads YSLEER. V lost 5 bases and J 1 base, leaving 14 bases between the germline ends. The CDR3 extends over 15 amino acids. The CDR3 region is CASSSQPDGNTEAFF. The CDR3 bases are TGCGCCAGCAGCTCGCAACCCGACGGGAACACTGAAGCTTTCTTT.

V and J are TRBV10-3 and TRBJ2-7; a weak D match, TRBD2 (5 bases). Germline V gives CDR1 ENHRY, CDR2 SYGVKD. Deletions cut 3 bases from V and 3 bases from J, with 12 bases between. The CDR3 has 14 residues. CDR3 protein: CAISEERDYYEQYF. DNA for the CDR3: TGTGCCATCAGTGAAGAACGGGATTACTACGAGCAGTACTTC.

CDR3 coding DNA: TGTGCCACCAGCAGGGACTACAGGGAAGGCCACGAGCAGTACTTC. It yields the protein CATSRDYREGHEQYF. The chain is built from TRBV15 and TRBJ2-7; D may correspond to TRBD1 or TRBD2 (6 bases each). Per the germline V gene, CDR1 is LNHNV and CDR2 is YYDKDF (reference sequence). V shed 3 bases and J shed 5 bases, with 17 bases lying between them. The CDR3 runs to 15 residues. Full variable domain (remainder filled in from reference TRBV15 and TRBJ2-7): DAMVIQNPRYQVTQFGKPVTLSCSQTLNHNVMYWYQQKSSQAPKLLFHYYDKDFNNEADTPDNFQSRRPNTSFCFLDIRSPGLGDTAMYLCATSRDYREGHEQYFGPGTRLTVT.

The V and J genes are TRBV21-1 and TRBJ2-7; TRBD2, the D gene given by the table, was not confirmed from the DNA. TRBV21-1 is a pseudogene. The CDR3 contains 17 residues. CDR3 bases: TGTGCCAGCAGCAAAGAAAGGGCGAGCGGGAGGGCCCACGAGCAGTACTTC. Amino acids: CASSKERASGRAHEQYF.